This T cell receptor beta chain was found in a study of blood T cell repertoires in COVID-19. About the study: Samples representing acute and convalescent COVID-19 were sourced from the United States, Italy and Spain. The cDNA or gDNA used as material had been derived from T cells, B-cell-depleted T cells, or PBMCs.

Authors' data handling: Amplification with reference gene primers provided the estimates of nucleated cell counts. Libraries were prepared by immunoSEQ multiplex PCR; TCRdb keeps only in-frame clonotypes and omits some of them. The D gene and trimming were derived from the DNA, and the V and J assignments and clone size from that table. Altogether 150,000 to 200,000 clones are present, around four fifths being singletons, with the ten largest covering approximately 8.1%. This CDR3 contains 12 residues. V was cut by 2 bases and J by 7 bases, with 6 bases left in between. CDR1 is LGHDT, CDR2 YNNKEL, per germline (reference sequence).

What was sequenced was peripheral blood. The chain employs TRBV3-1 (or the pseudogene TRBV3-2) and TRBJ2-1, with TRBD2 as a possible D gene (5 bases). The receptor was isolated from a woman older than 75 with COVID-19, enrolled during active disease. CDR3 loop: CASSQTRNEQFF. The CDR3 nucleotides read TGTGCCAGCAGCCAAACTAGAAATGAGCAGTTCTTC.